This T cell receptor beta chain was found in a study of vaccination effects on CD4 cells after COVID-19. Study results and caveats: Late post-vaccination, clones induced by infection and those induced by vaccine underwent marked clonal contraction.

Libraries were prepared by immunoSEQ multiplex PCR; TCRdb keeps only in-frame clonotypes and omits some of them. The sample contains fewer than 65,000 clones, 70% to 85% of which appear only once. As to this clone: Its antigen is undetermined.

Before sequencing took place, the ViraFEST assay used viral peptide pools to expand antigen-specific CD4+ T cells. After more than 8 days in culture, the CD4+ T cells were isolated. Among the vaccine recipients, none had a prior SARS-CoV-2 infection, and nucleocapsid antibodies were negative. Researchers reported culturing 2.1 million or so PBMC in each well, adding around 10 IU/ml IL-2 and roughly 10 ug/ml peptides. With 8 bases clipped from V and 1 base from J, the junction kept 1 base outside the gene matches. The CDR3 totals 13 residues. Germline CDR1 reads SNHLY; CDR2 reads FYNNEI. This TCR came from a human donor who received a COVID-19 vaccine. This chain links TRBV2 with TRBJ2-2, with TRBD2 matching over 7 bases. This material consisted of CD4+ T cells from PBMCs cultured with HCoV-OC43 spike peptides, taken before COVID-19 vaccination. Specified subset: HCoV-OC43 spike overlapping peptide pool stimulation. Here the CDR3 DNA reads TGTGCCAGCGGACTAGTGAACACCGGGGAGCTGTTTTTT. Its translation is CASGLVNTGELFF.